The 10 T cell receptor beta chains listed next were all sequenced from one sample in a study of blood T cell repertoires in COVID-19. This table comes from immunoSEQ multiplex PCR, and its TCRdb copy is limited to in-frame clones, with some not included. This sample has about 120,000 clones, with roughly nine tenths found just once. The sequencing input was peripheral blood. These receptors were collected from a man in his 70s with active or convalescent COVID-19.

The chain is built from TRBV24-1 and TRBJ2-7; perhaps TRBD2 as D (5 bases). Germline V lookup: CDR1 KGHDR, CDR2 SFDVKD. The ends were cut back, 4 bases at V and 6 bases at J, with 15 bases in the middle. The length of the CDR3 is 14 residues. The CDR3 coding sequence is TGTGCCACCAGTGAGAGGGTTCAACTCGGCGAGCAGTACTTC. Protein product: CATSERVQLGEQYF.

V gene TRBV19 combines with J gene TRBJ1-3, with no clear D. Per germline, CDR1 LNHDA and CDR2 SQIVND (reference sequence). The ends were cut back, 1 base at V and 0 bases at J, with 13 bases in the middle. The CDR3 is 17 amino acids. As DNA, the CDR3 is TGTGCCAGTAGTATAGCCCCCCCAGGCAGCTCTGGAAACACCATATATTTT. This gives the protein CASSIAPPGSSGNTIYF.

The rearrangement joins TRBV28 to TRBJ2-4; TRBD1 matches 8 bases. Germline CDR1 and CDR2: MDHEN and SYDVKM. This CDR3 is built from 16 residues. V shed 2 bases and J 8 bases; nucleotides not matched to a gene: 11. CDR3 loop: CASSLTRGRFLDIQYF. The CDR3 DNA follows: TGTGCCAGCAGTTTAACCAGGGGGCGATTTTTGGACATTCAGTACTTC.

This chain connects TRBV10-3 to TRBJ2-2; D perhaps matches TRBD2 (6 bases). The CDR3 sequence is 13 residues long. The germline CDR1 and CDR2 sequences are ENHRY and SYGVKD. V was clipped by 11 bases and J by 1 base, with 11 bases between them. The CDR3 DNA follows: TGTGCCTCGGGGGAGCGGAACACCGGGGAGCTGTTTTTT. This gives the protein CASGERNTGELFF.

The chain joins TRBV7-9 to TRBJ1-2; tentative D call: TRBD1 (6 bases). The CDR3 runs 14 residues. The germline V gene encodes CDR1 SEHNR and CDR2 FQNEAQ (reference sequence). V shed 0 bases and J shed 2 bases, with 7 bases lying between them. The CDR3 here is CASSLATGNYGYTF. CDR3 bases: TGTGCCAGCAGCTTAGCAACAGGGAACTATGGCTACACCTTC.

This chain links TRBV7-9 with TRBJ2-7; D perhaps matches TRBD2 (5 bases). The V end was cut by 4 bases, the J end by 3 bases, with 13 bases between. Germline lookup yields CDR1 SEHNR and CDR2 FQNEAQ (reference sequence). This CDR3 contains 14 residues. The CDR3 reads CASSSKREYYEQYF. The CDR3 DNA reads TGTGCCAGCAGCTCCAAGAGGGAATACTACGAGCAGTACTTC.

This chain joins TRBV9 and TRBJ2-3; TRBD2 is a possible D gene (6 bases). V lost 4 bases, J lost 0 bases, and 15 bases lay in between. This CDR3 has 16 amino acids. Germline V CDR1 and CDR2: SGDLS, YYNGEE. CDR3 bases: TGTGCCAGCAGCCCCGGGAGAATAGCTAGCACAGATACGCAGTATTTT. The encoded protein is CASSPGRIASTDTQYF. Variable domain in full (rest from reference TRBV9 and TRBJ2-3): DSGVTQTPKHLITATGQRVTLRCSPRSGDLSVYWYQQSLDQGLQFLIQYYNGEERAKGNILERFSAQQFPDLHSELNLSSLELGDSALYFCASSPGRIASTDTQYFGPGTRLTVL.

The chain combines TRBV7-9 with TRBJ2-7; 12 nucleotides match TRBD2. Germline values: CDR1 SEHNR, CDR2 FQNEAQ (reference sequence). J lost 7 bases, V lost 1 base, and 8 bases had no gene match. This CDR3 is built from 16 residues. The CDR3 region is CASSLVGLAGGPEQYF. CDR3 coding DNA: TGTGCCAGCAGCTTAGTGGGCCTAGCGGGAGGGCCGGAGCAGTACTTC.

J is TRBJ2-7 and V is TRBV6-1; D is perhaps TRBD1 (6 bases). The CDR3 has 15 residues. CDR1 MNHNS and CDR2 SASEGT come from the germline V gene. The V end was cut by 2 bases, the J end by 4 bases, with 15 bases between. Written as DNA, the CDR3 is TGTGCCAGCAGTGAATTAAAGGGGGTCGGGTACGAGCAGTACTTC. It encodes CASSELKGVGYEQYF.

The chain employs TRBV27 and TRBJ2-7, with 9 bases identical to TRBD1. V lost 6 bases and J lost 0; bases outside the gene matches: 3. The CDR3 loop spans 14 amino acids. The V gene's germline CDR1 is MNHEY and CDR2 SMNVEV (reference sequence). CDR3 sequence: CASRGQGSSYEQYF. As DNA, the CDR3 is TGTGCCAGCAGGGGACAGGGAAGCTCCTACGAGCAGTACTTC.